Listed here are 5 T cell receptor beta chains from one sample, sequenced in a study of blood T cell repertoires in COVID-19. This table comes from immunoSEQ multiplex PCR, and its TCRdb copy is limited to in-frame clones, with some not included. Here the sample spans fewer than 250,000 clones, roughly 84% being singletons. Specimen: peripheral blood. The receptor set was obtained from a woman of 80 years or more with COVID-19, enrolled during active disease.

J is TRBJ1-2 and V is TRBV25-1, with D possibly TRBD1 on 6 matching bases. This CDR3 has 15 amino acids. V was cut by 5 bases and J by 8 bases, with 21 bases left in between. From germline, CDR1 is MGHDK and CDR2 SYGVNS. In nucleotides, the CDR3 is TGTGCCAGCAGTTCTACCCGGCGGGGGGCGGTAGGCTACACCTTC. This translates into CASSSTRRGAVGYTF.

J is TRBJ1-1 and V is TRBV28; tentative D call: TRBD1 (5 bases). The germline gives CDR1 MDHEN, CDR2 SYDVKM. This CDR3 comprises 17 residues. The germline V and J ends were trimmed by 9 bases and 2 bases, with 25 bases remaining between them. The CDR3 region has the DNA TGTGCCAGTCATACCCAAGGCCCCGGGGGGATAAACACTGAAGCTTTCTTT. Translating it yields CASHTQGPGGINTEAFF.

This clone has a single count. Other DNA sequences in the same sample also yield this CDR3. This chain joins TRBV11-2 and TRBJ2-5; unclear D gene. Germline-derived CDR1 and CDR2 are SGHAT and FQNNGV. Trimming cost V 6 bases and J 2 bases, with 4 bases left between them. The CDR3 is 11 residues long. The chain's CDR3 is CASSPQETQYF. The CDR3, as DNA: TGTGCCAGCAGTCCACAAGAGACCCAGTACTTC.

CDR3 sequence reads: CASSLRGQNNQPQHF. The CDR3 nucleotides are TGTGCCAGCAGCTTAAGGGGGCAGAACAATCAGCCCCAGCATTTT. The V gene is TRBV7-2, the J gene TRBJ1-5, with 7 nucleotides matching TRBD1. The CDR3 has 15 residues. After removal of 2 bases from V and 3 bases from J, the junction contained 4 bases not matched to a gene. Germline V gene sequence: CDR1 SGHTA, CDR2 FQGNSA.

CDR3 nucleotides: TGTGCCAGCAGCTTAGAGGTAACGAGAAGAGAACAGCCCCAGCATTTT. Its translation: CASSLEVTRREQPQHF. This sequence joins TRBV11-3 and TRBJ1-5; no reliable D call. CDR1 and CDR2 from the germline V gene are SGHNT and YENEEA. V lost 0 bases to trimming and J lost 7 bases, with 16 bases between them. This CDR3 has 16 amino acids.